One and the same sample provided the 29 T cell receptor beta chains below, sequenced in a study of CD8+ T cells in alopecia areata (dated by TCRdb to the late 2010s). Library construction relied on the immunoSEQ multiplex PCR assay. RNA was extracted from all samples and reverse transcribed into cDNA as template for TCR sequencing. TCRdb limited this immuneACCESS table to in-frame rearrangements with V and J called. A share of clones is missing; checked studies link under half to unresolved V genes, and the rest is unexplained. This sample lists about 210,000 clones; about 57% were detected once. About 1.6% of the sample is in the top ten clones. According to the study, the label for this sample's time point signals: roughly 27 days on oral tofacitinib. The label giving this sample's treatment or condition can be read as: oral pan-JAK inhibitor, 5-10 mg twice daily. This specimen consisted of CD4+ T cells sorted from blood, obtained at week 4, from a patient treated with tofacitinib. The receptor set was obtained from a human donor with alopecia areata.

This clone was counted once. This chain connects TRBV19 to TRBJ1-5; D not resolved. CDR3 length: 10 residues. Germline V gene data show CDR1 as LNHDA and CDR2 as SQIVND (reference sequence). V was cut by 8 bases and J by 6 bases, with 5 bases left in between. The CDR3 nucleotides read TGTGCCAGTGGGCCTCAGCCCCAGCATTTT. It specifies CASGPQPQHF.

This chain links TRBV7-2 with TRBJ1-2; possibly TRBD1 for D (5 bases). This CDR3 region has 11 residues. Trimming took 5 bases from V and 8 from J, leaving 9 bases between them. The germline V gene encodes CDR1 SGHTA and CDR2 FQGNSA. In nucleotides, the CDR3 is TGTGCCAGCAGCAATCAGGGAGGCTACACCTTC. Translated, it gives CASSNQGGYTF. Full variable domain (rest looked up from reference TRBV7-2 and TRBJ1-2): GAGVSQSPSNKVTEKGKDVELRCDPISGHTALYWYRQSLGQGLEFLIYFQGNSAPDKSGLPSDRFSAERTGGSVSTLTIQRTQQEDSAVYLCASSNQGGYTFGSGTRLTVV.

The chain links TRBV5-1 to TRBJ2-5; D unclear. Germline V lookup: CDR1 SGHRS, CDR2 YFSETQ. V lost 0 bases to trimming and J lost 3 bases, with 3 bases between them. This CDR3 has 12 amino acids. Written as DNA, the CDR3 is TGCGCCAGCAGCTTGGGGGAAGAGACCCAGTACTTC. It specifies CASSLGEETQYF.

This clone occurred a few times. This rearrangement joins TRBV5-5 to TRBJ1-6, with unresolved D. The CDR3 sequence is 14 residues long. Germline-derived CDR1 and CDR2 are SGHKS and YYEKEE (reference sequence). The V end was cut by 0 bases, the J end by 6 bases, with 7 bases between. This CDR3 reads CASSLETANSPLHF. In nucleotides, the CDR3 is TGTGCCAGCAGCTTGGAGACGGCTAATTCACCCCTCCACTTT.

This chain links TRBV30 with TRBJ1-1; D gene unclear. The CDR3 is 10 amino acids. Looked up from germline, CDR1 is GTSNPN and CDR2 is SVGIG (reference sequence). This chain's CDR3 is CAGGDTEAFF. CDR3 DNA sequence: TGTGCAGGTGGGGACACTGAAGCTTTCTTT. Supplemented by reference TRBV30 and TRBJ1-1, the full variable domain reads SQTIHQWPATLVQPVGSPLSLECTVEGTSNPNLYWYRQAAGRGLQLLFYSVGIGQISSEVPQNLSASRPQDRQFILSSKKLLLSDSGFYLCAGGDTEAFFGQGTRLTVV.

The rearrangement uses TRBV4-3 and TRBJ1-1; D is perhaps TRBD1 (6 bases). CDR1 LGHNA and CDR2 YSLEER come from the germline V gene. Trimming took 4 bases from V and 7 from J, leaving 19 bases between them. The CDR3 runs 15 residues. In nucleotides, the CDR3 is TGCGCCAGCAGCCCCTCCCTGGACAGTAACCATGAAGCTTTCTTT. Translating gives CASSPSLDSNHEAFF.

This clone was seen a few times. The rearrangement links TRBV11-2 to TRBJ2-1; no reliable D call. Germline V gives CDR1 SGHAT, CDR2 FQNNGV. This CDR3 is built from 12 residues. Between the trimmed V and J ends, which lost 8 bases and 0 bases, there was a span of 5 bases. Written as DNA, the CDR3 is TGTGCCAGCCAAAGCTCCTACAATGAGCAGTTCTTC. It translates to CASQSSYNEQFF.

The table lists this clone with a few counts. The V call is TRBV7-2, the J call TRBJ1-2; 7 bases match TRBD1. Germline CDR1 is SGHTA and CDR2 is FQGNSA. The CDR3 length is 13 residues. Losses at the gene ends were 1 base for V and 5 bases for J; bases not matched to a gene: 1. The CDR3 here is CASSLGGQYGYTF. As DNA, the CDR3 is TGTGCCAGCAGCTTAGGGGGACAGTATGGCTACACCTTC.

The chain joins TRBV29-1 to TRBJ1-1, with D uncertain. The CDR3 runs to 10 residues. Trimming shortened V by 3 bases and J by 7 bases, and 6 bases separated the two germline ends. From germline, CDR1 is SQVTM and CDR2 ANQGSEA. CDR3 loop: CSVDSGEAFF. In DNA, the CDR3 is TGCAGCGTTGATTCAGGTGAAGCTTTCTTT.

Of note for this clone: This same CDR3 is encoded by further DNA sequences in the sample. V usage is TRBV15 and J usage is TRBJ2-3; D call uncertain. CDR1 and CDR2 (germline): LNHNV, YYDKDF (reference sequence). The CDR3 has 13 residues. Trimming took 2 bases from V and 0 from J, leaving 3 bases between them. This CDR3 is CATSRPSTDTQYF. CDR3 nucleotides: TGTGCCACCAGCAGACCTAGCACAGATACGCAGTATTTT.

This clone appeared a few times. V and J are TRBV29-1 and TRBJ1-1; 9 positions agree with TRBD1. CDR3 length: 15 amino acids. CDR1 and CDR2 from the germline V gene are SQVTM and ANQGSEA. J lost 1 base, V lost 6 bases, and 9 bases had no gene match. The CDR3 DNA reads TGCAGCGTGAAAACAGGGGGCCTACCGAACACTGAAGCTTTCTTT. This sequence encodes CSVKTGGLPNTEAFF.

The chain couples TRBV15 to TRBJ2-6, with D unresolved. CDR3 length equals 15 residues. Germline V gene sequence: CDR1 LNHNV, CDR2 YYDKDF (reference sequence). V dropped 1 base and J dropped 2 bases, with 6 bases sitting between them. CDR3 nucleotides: TGTGCCACCAGCAGAGTTGGTGCTGGGGCCAACGTCCTGACTTTC. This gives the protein CATSRVGAGANVLTF.

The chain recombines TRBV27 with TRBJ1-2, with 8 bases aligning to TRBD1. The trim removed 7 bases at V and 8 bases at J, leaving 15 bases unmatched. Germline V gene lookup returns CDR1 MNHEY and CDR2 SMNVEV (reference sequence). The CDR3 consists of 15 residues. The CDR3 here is CASTLDRGGVGGYTF. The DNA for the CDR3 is TGTGCCAGCACCTTAGACAGGGGAGGAGTCGGAGGCTACACCTTC.

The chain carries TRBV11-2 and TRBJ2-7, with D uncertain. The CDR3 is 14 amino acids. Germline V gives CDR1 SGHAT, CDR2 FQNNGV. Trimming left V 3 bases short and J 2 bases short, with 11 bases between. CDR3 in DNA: TGTGCCAGCAGCTTCCTGAGCCGGCCCTACGAGCAGTACTTC. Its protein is CASSFLSRPYEQYF.

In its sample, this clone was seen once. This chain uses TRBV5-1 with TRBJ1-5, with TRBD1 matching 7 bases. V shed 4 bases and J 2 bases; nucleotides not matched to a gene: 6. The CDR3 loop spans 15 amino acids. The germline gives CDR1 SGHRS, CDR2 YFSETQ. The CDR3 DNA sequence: TGCGCCAGCAGCCTCACAGGGGATCGCAATCAGCCCCAGCATTTT. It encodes CASSLTGDRNQPQHF.

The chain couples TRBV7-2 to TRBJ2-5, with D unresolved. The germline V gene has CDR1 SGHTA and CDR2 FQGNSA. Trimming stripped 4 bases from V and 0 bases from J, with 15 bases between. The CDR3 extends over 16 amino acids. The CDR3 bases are TGTGCCAGCAGCTCGCGGTTTTCAAAGTACCAAGAGACCCAGTACTTC. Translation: CASSSRFSKYQETQYF.

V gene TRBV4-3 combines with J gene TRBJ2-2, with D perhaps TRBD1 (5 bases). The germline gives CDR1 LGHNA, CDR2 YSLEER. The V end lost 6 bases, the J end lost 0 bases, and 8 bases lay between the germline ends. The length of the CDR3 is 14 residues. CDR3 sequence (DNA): TGCGCCAGCAGAAGACAGTCGAACACCGGGGAGCTGTTTTTT. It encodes CASRRQSNTGELFF.

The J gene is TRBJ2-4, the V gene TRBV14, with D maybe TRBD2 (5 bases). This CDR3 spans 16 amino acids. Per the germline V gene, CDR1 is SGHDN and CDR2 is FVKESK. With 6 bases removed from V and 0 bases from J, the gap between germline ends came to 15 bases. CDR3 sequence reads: CASRVGDEGAKNIQYF. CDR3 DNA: TGTGCCAGCAGGGTTGGAGACGAGGGAGCCAAAAACATTCAGTACTTC.

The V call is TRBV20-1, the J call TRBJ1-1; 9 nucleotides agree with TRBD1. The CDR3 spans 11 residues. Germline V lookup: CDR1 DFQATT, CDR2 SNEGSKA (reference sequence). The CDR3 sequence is CSGTGKEWAFF. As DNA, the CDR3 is TGCAGCGGGACAGGGAAAGAGTGGGCTTTCTTT.

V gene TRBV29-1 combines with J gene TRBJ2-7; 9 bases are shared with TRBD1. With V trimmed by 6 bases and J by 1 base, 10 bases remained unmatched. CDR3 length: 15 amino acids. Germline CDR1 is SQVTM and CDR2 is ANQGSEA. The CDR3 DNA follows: TGCAGCGTCAACCTCCGGGACAGGGCATCCTACGAGCAGTACTTC. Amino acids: CSVNLRDRASYEQYF.

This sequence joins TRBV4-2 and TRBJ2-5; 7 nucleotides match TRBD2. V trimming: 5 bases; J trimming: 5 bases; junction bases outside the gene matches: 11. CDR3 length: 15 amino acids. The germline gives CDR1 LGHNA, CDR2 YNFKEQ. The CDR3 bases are TGTGCCAGCAGCTGGGACGGATTTAGCGGGGAGACCCAGTACTTC. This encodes CASSWDGFSGETQYF.

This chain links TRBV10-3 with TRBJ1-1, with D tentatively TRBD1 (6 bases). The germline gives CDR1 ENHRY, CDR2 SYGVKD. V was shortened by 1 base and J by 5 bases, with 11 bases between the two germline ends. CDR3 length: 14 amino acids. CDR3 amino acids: CAISEYREGTEAFF. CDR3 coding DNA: TGTGCCATCAGTGAGTACAGGGAGGGGACTGAAGCTTTCTTT.

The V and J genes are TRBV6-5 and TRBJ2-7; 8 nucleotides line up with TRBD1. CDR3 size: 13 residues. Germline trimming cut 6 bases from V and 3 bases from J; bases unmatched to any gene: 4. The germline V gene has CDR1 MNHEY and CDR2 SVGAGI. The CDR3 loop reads CASRKTGDYEQYF. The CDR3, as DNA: TGTGCCAGCAGAAAGACAGGGGACTACGAGCAGTACTTC.

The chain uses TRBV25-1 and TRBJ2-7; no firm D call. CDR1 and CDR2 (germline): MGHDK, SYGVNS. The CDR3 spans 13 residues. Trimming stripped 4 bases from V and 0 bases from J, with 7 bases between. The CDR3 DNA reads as TGTGCCAGCAGTGCCCCGGCCTCCTACGAGCAGTACTTC. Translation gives CASSAPASYEQYF.

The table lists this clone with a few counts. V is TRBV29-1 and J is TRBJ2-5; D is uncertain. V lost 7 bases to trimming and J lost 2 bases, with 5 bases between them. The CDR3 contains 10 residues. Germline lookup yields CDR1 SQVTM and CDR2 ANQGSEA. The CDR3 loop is CSGRQETQYF. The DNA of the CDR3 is TGCAGCGGCCGACAAGAGACCCAGTACTTC.

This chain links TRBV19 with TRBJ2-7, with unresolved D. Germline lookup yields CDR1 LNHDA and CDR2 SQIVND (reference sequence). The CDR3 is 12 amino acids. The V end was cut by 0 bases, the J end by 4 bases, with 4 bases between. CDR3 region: CASSIDRYEQYF. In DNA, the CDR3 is TGTGCCAGTAGTATAGATCGTTACGAGCAGTACTTC.

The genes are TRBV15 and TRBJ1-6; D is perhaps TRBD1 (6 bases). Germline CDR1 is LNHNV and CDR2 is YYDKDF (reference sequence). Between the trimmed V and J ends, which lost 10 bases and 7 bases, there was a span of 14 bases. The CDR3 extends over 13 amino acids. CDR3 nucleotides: TGTGCCAGTTCGGGACAAGAAAATTCACCCCTCCACTTT. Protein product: CASSGQENSPLHF.

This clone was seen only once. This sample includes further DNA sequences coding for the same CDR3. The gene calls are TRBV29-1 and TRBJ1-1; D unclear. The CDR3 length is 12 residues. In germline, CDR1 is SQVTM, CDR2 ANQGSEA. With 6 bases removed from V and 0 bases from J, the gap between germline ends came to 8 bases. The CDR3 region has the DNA TGCAGCGTGGGAGAGGTGAACACTGAAGCTTTCTTT. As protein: CSVGEVNTEAFF.

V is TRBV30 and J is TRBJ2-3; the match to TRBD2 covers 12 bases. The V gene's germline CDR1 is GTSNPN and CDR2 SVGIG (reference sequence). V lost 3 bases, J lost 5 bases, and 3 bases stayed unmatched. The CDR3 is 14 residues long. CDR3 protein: CAWSLTSGGDTQYF. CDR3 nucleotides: TGTGCCTGGAGCCTGACTAGCGGGGGAGATACGCAGTATTTT.